The T cell receptor beta chain under discussion was sequenced for a study of T cells in Graves' hyperthyroidism and ophthalmopathy. Findings and limits, study-wide: Using 13 V-J features, a model discriminated ophthalmopathy from stable hyperthyroidism. Progression to ophthalmopathy was predicted a median of 6.5 months early. Blood also showed most of the thyroid clonotypes that were expanded above 0.001.

This clonotype appeared many times. The antigen remains undetermined. Researchers took RNA transcripts and amplified the TCR beta CDR3 regions from them. HTBI primers drove first-round RT-PCR of the TCR CDR3. In TCRdb, the multiplex PCR reads were re-called with MiXCR into one record per CDR3 protein. The repertoire consists of a few hundred thousand distinct CDR3 sequences, with approximately 44% occurring once and the leading ten covering under 20%. V lost 7 bases to trimming and J lost 4 bases; unmatched junction nucleotides: 4. Germline CDR1 SNHLY, CDR2 FYNNEI. There are 12 residues in the CDR3. Uncontrolled infection, other autoimmune disease, pregnancy or lactation barred patients from enrollment.

The genes are TRBV2 and TRBJ2-7; 7 bases align to TRBD2. The sequenced sample was peripheral blood or thyroid tissue (not recorded which). This receptor was taken from an adult woman with Graves' disease, either hyperthyroidism or ophthalmopathy (not recorded which). The DNA for the CDR3 is TGTGCCAGCAAGGTTAGCGGGTACGAGCAGTACTTC. Its protein is CASKVSGYEQYF.